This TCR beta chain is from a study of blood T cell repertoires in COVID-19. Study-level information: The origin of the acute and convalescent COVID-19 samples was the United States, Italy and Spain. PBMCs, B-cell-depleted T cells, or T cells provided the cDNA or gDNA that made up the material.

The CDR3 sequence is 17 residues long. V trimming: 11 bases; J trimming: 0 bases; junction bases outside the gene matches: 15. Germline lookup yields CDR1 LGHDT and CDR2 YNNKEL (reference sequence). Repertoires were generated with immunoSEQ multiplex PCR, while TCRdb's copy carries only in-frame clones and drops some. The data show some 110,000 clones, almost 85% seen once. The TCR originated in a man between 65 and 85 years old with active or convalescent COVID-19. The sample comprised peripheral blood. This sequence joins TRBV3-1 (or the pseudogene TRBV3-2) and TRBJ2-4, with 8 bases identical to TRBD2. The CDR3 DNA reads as TGTGCCGGAGGTATCGTGGGTCGGGAGGGAGCCAAAAACATTCAGTACTTC. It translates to CAGGIVGREGAKNIQYF.